The clone carrying this T cell receptor beta chain was detected ten times or more. Its target is unknown. The data were taken from a study of T-cell reconstitution after alpha-beta-depleted transplantation in children. Study observations and caveats: Surviving recipient T cells and intrathymic progenitors accounted for some patients' high TCRbeta diversity at day 60. The main origin of T-cell counts and diversity one year after transplant was newly produced T cells. Expanded graft clones, several hundred of them, were reportedly the source of alpha-beta T cells about two months after transplant.

The CDR3 consists of 15 residues. V was pared by 5 bases and J by 7 bases, with 21 bases between. Molecular barcoding with unique molecular identifiers was used for the TCRbeta library. TCRdb called the PCR reads again in MiXCR, with one record for every CDR3 protein. The sample lists fewer than 250,000 distinct CDR3 sequences, roughly 8% seen once, with 6% to 7% in the top ten. The chain combines TRBV12-3 or TRBV12-4 with TRBJ2-7, with D perhaps matching TRBD1 (6 bases). Sequenced here: PBMCs, mostly from graft donor cells, sampled 180 days after TCRalphabeta/CD19-depleted stem cell transplant. The receptor was derived from a male patient between 5 and 17 years old who had a stem cell transplant for acute lymphoblastic leukemia, so the T cells may come from the graft donor. Written as DNA, the CDR3 is TGTGCCAGCAGTCTCCTCAATGATCCAGGGGATGAGCAGTACTTC. Its protein is CASSLLNDPGDEQYF.